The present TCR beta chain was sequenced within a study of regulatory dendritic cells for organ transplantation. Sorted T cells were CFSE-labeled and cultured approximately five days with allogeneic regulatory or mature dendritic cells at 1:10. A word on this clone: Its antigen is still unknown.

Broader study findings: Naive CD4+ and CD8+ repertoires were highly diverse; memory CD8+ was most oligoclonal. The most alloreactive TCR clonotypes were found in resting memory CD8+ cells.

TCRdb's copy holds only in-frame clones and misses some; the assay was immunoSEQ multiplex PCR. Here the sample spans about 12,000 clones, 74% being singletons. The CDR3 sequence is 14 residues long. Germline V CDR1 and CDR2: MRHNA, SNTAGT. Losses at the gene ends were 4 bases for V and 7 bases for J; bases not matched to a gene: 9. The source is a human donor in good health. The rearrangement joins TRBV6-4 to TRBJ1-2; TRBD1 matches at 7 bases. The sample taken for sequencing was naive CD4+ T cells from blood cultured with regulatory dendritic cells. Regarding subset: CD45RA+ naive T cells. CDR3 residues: CASSAAGGIGGYTF. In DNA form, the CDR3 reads TGTGCCAGCAGTGCGGCAGGGGGGATCGGTGGCTACACCTTC.